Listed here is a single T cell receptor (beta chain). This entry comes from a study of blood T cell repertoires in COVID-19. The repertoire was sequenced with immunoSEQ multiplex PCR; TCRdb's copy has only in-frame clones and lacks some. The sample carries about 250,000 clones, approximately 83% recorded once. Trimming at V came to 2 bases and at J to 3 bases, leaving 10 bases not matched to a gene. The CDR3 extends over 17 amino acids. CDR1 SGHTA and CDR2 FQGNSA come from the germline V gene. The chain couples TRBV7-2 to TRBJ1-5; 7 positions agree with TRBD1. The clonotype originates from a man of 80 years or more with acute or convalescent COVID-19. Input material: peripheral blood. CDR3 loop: CASSLPPGQLNNQPQHF. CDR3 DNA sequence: TGTGCCAGCAGCTTACCCCCGGGACAGCTAAACAATCAGCCCCAGCATTTT. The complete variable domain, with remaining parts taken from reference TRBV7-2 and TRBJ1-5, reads GAGVSQSPSNKVTEKGKDVELRCDPISGHTALYWYRQSLGQGLEFLIYFQGNSAPDKSGLPSDRFSAERTGGSVSTLTIQRTQQEDSAVYLCASSLPPGQLNNQPQHFGDGTRLSIL.